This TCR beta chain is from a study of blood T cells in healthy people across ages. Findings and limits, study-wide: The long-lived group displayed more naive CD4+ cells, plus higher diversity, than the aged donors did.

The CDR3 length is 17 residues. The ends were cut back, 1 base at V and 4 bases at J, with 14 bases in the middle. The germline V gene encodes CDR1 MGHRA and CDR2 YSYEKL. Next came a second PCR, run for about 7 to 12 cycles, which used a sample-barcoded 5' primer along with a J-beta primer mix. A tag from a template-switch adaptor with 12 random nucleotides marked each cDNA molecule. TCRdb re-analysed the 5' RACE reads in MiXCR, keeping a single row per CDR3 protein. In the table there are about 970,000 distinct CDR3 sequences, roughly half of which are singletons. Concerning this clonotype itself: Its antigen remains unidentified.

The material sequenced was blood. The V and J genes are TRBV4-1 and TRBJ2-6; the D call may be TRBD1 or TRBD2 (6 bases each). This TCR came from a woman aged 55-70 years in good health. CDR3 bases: TGCGCCAGCAGCCAAGTATCGGGGGCGCTCGGGGCCAACGTCCTGACTTTC. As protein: CASSQVSGALGANVLTF.